This TCR beta chain was sequenced in a study of primary melanoma T cells and metastatic recurrence. Overall study: Tumors were T2–T4 primary melanomas thicker than 1 mm.

Deletions cut 5 bases from V and 8 bases from J, with 15 bases between. This CDR3 is 14 amino acids long. Germline CDR1 MNHGY, CDR2 SAAAGT. As concerns this clone: Its cognate antigen is unknown.

Sequencing used immunoSEQ multiplex PCR; TCRdb keeps in-frame clones, though not all of them. The sample records approximately 300 clones, more than 70% being singletons. General observations from the study: The authors suggested a successful antitumor T-cell response can exist in primary melanoma.

Source material: melanoma tumor tissue. This receptor was taken from a human donor with melanoma. This sequence joins TRBV6-8 and TRBJ1-4; a possible D gene is TRBD1 (6 bases). This CDR3 is CASSPPGQEEKLFF. CDR3 in DNA: TGTGCCAGCAGTCCACCGGGACAAGAGGAAAAACTGTTTTTT.